A single sample is the source of the 2 T cell receptor beta chains below, sequenced in a study of beta chain features in type 1 diabetes. As every portion of the isolated RNA was reverse transcribed, the sequencing read expressed TCRB transcripts. Some clones are missing from TCRdb's copy, which holds only in-frame ones; the method was immunoSEQ multiplex PCR. The sample lists 240,000 or so clones; roughly 21% were seen once. Regarding the study as a whole: Shortening of TCRB CDR3s, moderate but significant, appeared in all four CD4+ subsets of Type 1 diabetes patients.

Antigens of these TCRs are unknown. Sequencing input: naive CD4+ T cells from blood. The receptors shown here come from a woman between 35 and 50 years old with type 1 diabetes.

This clone has only one observation. This chain uses TRBV7-2 with TRBJ2-2; 7 nucleotides align to TRBD1. The CDR3 has 15 residues. Germline assignment: CDR1 SGHTA and CDR2 FQGNSA. Trimming took 5 bases from V and 0 from J; bases not matched to a gene: 3. CDR3 in amino acids: CASSPDRANTGELFF. CDR3 sequence (DNA): TGTGCCAGCAGCCCTGACAGGGCGAACACCGGGGAGCTGTTTTTT.

CDR3 in DNA: TGTGCCAGCTCAGCTGGACAGTCAGAGACCCAGTACTTC. Translating it yields CASSAGQSETQYF. This chain connects TRBV18 to TRBJ2-5; the D gene is possibly TRBD1 (6 bases). This CDR3 is built from 13 residues. Germline loops: CDR1 KGHSH, CDR2 LQKENI. Trimming removed 5 bases from V and 4 bases from J, with 11 bases in between. Full variable domain (outside the CDR3, taken from reference TRBV18 and TRBJ2-5): NAGVMQNPRHLVRRRGQEARLRCSPMKGHSHVYWYRQLPEEGLKFMVYLQKENIIDESGMPKERFSAEFPKEGPSILRIQQVVRGDSAAYFCASSAGQSETQYFGPGTRLLVL.